This T cell receptor (beta chain) was identified in a study of T cell responses to AZD1222 COVID-19 vaccine. Study conclusions and caveats: In all cases, repertoires were sampled only after the peak T cell response.

The CDR3 length is 13 residues. The ends were cut back, 5 bases at V and 0 bases at J, with 7 bases in the middle. Germline CDR1 and CDR2: MDHEN and SYDVKM. Method: immunoSEQ multiplex PCR; TCRdb's copy keeps in-frame clones and lacks some. The sample has around 150,000 clones, 92% seen once; the top ten hold about 3.3%. Worth noting for this clone: Antigen specificity is unknown.

This clonotype originated in an adult who received the AZD1222 COVID-19 vaccine. The sample here was peripheral blood, taken 28 days after the second AZD1222 dose. The chain carries TRBV28 and TRBJ1-2; no firm D call. CDR3 nucleotides: TGTGCCAGCAGTGACGTCCCTAACTATGGCTACACCTTC. Translating it yields CASSDVPNYGYTF.